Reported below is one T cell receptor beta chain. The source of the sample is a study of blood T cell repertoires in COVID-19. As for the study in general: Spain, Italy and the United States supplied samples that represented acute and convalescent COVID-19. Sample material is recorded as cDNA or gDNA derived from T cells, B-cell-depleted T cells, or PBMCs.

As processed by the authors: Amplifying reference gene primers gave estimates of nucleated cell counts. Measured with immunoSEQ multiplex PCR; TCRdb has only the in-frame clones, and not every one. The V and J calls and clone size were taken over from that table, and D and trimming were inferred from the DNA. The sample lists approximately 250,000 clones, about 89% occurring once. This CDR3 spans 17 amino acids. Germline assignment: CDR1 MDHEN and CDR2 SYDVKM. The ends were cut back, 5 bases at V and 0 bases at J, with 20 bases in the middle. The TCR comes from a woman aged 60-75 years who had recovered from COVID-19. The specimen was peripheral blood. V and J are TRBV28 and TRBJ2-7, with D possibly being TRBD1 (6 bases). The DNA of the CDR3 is TGTGCCAGCAGTGTAACCGTCTTGACAGGCGCCTCCTACGAGCAGTACTTC. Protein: CASSVTVLTGASYEQYF.